Presented here are 26 T cell receptor beta chains from one specimen sequenced in a study of cytomegalovirus exposure and HLA in healthy donors. Profiling relied on immunoSEQ multiplex PCR, and the TCRdb table lists in-frame clones only, not all of them. In the table there are about 140,000 clones, about 95% of which are singletons. Sequences were obtained from PBMCs. The receptors here all came from a man younger than 35 in good health and CMV-seropositive.

The DNA for the CDR3 is TGTGCCAGCAGCCCGACAGGGGATACAGATACGCAGTATTTT. Its protein is CASSPTGDTDTQYF. The chain uses TRBV7-9 and TRBJ2-3; 8 bases align to TRBD1. Germline V gene sequence: CDR1 SEHNR, CDR2 FQNEAQ (reference sequence). Trimming took 5 bases from V and 3 from J; bases not matched to a gene: 4. This CDR3 has 14 residues.

This chain joins TRBV11-2 and TRBJ1-1; 12 nucleotides match TRBD1. V was clipped by 5 bases and J by 4 bases; unmatched bases: 17. Germline assignment: CDR1 SGHAT and CDR2 FQNNGV. The CDR3 covers 19 residues. The CDR3 DNA is TGTGCCAGCAGCCCCCTTTCGAGCACCGGGACAGGGGGCGGCACTGAAGCTTTCTTT. Protein: CASSPLSSTGTGGGTEAFF.

This sequence joins TRBV5-4 and TRBJ2-5; a weak D match, TRBD1 (6 bases). Germline CDR1 reads SGHNT; CDR2 reads YYREEE (reference sequence). The CDR3 runs to 16 residues. The V end was cut by 1 base, the J end by 1 base, with 14 bases between. DNA for the CDR3: TGTGCCAGCAGCTTGCCGACAGGAAGGGGCCAAGAGACCCAGTACTTC. Protein sequence: CASSLPTGRGQETQYF.

This chain links TRBV7-8 with TRBJ2-7; D is unclear. The CDR3 totals 11 residues. Germline loops: CDR1 SGHVS, CDR2 FQNEAQ. V was cut by 5 bases and J by 5 bases, with 7 bases left in between. The CDR3 nucleotides are TGTGCCAGCAGCATAAGCCACGAGCAGTACTTC. Protein: CASSISHEQYF.

This chain connects TRBV29-1 to TRBJ1-1; unclear D gene. Germline V CDR1 and CDR2: SQVTM, ANQGSEA. This CDR3 region has 12 residues. V was trimmed by 6 bases and J by 5 bases, leaving 13 bases between them. The CDR3 coding sequence is TGCAGCGTGCAAGGCGTGAGGACTGAAGCTTTCTTT. It yields the protein CSVQGVRTEAFF.

In its sample, this clone was seen once. The rearrangement links TRBV2 to TRBJ1-6; 7 nucleotides line up with TRBD1. Unmatched junction bases numbered 8, after V lost 5 bases and J lost 7 bases. The CDR3 totals 15 residues. CDR1 and CDR2 from the germline V gene are SNHLY and FYNNEI. In DNA, the CDR3 is TGTGCCAGCAGTCTCCGGGACAGCTTAAATTCACCCCTCCACTTT. It is translated as CASSLRDSLNSPLHF.

This sequence joins TRBV19 and TRBJ2-7; tentative D call: TRBD1 (7 bases). From germline, CDR1 is LNHDA and CDR2 SQIVND (reference sequence). The V and J ends lost 3 bases and 2 bases respectively, with 11 bases between them. CDR3 length: 14 amino acids. CDR3 sequence (DNA): TGTGCCAGTAGTATTGCGGGACAGACCTACGAGCAGTACTTC. This translates into CASSIAGQTYEQYF.

The rearrangement joins TRBV9 to TRBJ1-1; D is undetermined. V gave up 0 bases and J gave up 0 bases, with 6 bases separating them. The CDR3 spans 14 residues. Germline CDR1 SGDLS, CDR2 YYNGEE. The CDR3, as DNA: TGTGCCAGCAGCGTAGGACAACTGAACACTGAAGCTTTCTTT. This encodes CASSVGQLNTEAFF.

V gene TRBV7-2 combines with J gene TRBJ1-2; a possible D gene is TRBD1 (6 bases). CDR1 and CDR2 from the germline V gene are SGHTA and FQGNSA. Trimming removed 1 base at V and 4 bases at J, with 13 bases between. The CDR3 is 15 residues long. As DNA, the CDR3 is TGTGCCAGCAGCTTAGTGTGGGGGCGCGGCTATGGCTACACCTTC. Its translation is CASSLVWGRGYGYTF. The variable domain in full, with the rest retrieved from reference TRBV7-2 and TRBJ1-2, is GAGVSQSPSNKVTEKGKDVELRCDPISGHTALYWYRQSLGQGLEFLIYFQGNSAPDKSGLPSDRFSAERTGGSVSTLTIQRTQQEDSAVYLCASSLVWGRGYGYTFGSGTRLTVV.

The CDR3 region has the DNA TGTGCCTGGGAGGTGGGGGGGTCGGAGACCCAGTACTTC. Its protein product is CAWEVGGSETQYF. The V call is TRBV30, the J call TRBJ2-5; 7 nucleotides agree with TRBD2. The CDR3 covers 13 residues. Germline CDR1 and CDR2: GTSNPN and SVGIG (reference sequence). V was clipped by 5 bases and J by 5 bases; unmatched bases: 8. The variable domain in full, completed from reference TRBV30 and TRBJ2-5, reads SQTIHQWPATLVQPVGSPLSLECTVEGTSNPNLYWYRQAAGRGLQLLFYSVGIGQISSEVPQNLSASRPQDRQFILSSKKLLLSDSGFYLCAWEVGGSETQYFGPGTRLLVL.

This clone has just one count. The gene calls are TRBV19 and TRBJ2-5; 7 bases fit TRBD2. CDR1 and CDR2 (germline): LNHDA, SQIVND (reference sequence). J lost 2 bases, V lost 7 bases, and 10 bases had no gene match. This CDR3 is 15 amino acids long. The CDR3 coding sequence is TGTGCCAGTAAGGAAGGCGGGAGCCAGCAAGAGACCCAGTACTTC. This encodes CASKEGGSQQETQYF. Supplemented by reference TRBV19 and TRBJ2-5, the full variable domain reads DGGITQSPKYLFRKEGQNVTLSCEQNLNHDAMYWYRQDPGQGLRLIYYSQIVNDFQKGDIAEGYSVSREKKESFPLTVTSAQKNPTAFYLCASKEGGSQQETQYFGPGTRLLVL.

The rearrangement links TRBV9 to TRBJ2-7; D unclear. Between the trimmed V and J ends, which lost 4 bases and 3 bases, there was a span of 14 bases. Germline-derived CDR1 and CDR2 are SGDLS and YYNGEE. The CDR3 has 14 amino acids. The CDR3 nucleotides read TGTGCCAGCAGCCCCTTCCTGGTAGACTACGAGCAGTACTTC. It yields the protein CASSPFLVDYEQYF.

This chain links TRBV28 with TRBJ2-7; 9 bases line up with TRBD1. V lost 4 bases and J lost 13; bases outside the gene matches: 26. This CDR3 has 18 amino acids. The germline CDR1 and CDR2 sequences are MDHEN and SYDVKM. CDR3 DNA: TGTGCCAGCAGTTGGGGCCCGGGACAGGGCGAGTTTTGGGTTAGTGTTTACTTC. Its translation: CASSWGPGQGEFWVSVYF.

This rearrangement joins TRBV6-6 to TRBJ2-5; D is perhaps TRBD1 (6 bases). With 8 bases removed from V and 6 bases from J, the gap between germline ends came to 13 bases. Germline CDR1 reads MNHNY; CDR2 reads SVGAGI (reference sequence). This CDR3 comprises 12 residues. The CDR3 DNA is TGTGCCAGCGGGGGCGCAAAAAAGACCCAGTACTTC. It codes for CASGGAKKTQYF.

The chain has TRBV7-6 and TRBJ2-7; 8 positions match TRBD1. Losses at the gene ends were 1 base for V and 6 bases for J; bases not matched to a gene: 8. Germline V gene sequence: CDR1 SGHVS, CDR2 FNYEAQ. The CDR3 has 15 residues. CDR3: CASSLGPTGVGEQYF. In DNA, the CDR3 is TGTGCCAGCAGCTTAGGGCCGACAGGGGTCGGCGAGCAGTACTTC.

The J gene is TRBJ2-3, the V gene TRBV9, with unresolved D. Deletions cut 3 bases from V and 5 bases from J, with 7 bases between. CDR3 length equals 12 residues. CDR1 is SGDLS and CDR2 is YYNGEE in the germline V gene. The CDR3 loop reads CASSDPRDTQYF. The CDR3, as DNA: TGTGCCAGCAGCGACCCCAGAGATACGCAGTATTTT.

This chain joins TRBV5-8 and TRBJ2-5, with TRBD2 matching over 12 bases. The CDR3 has 15 amino acids. J lost 3 bases, V lost 0 bases, and 0 bases had no gene match. Looked up from germline, CDR1 is SGHTS and CDR2 is YDEGEE. Written as DNA, the CDR3 is TGTGCCAGCAGCTTGGGACTAGCGGGAGAAGAGACCCAGTACTTC. This sequence encodes CASSLGLAGEETQYF.

V usage is TRBV10-3 and J usage is TRBJ2-3, with 7 bases matching TRBD1. V was pared by 5 bases and J by 5 bases, with 7 bases of the junction left unmatched. Germline CDR1 ENHRY, CDR2 SYGVKD. This CDR3 has 14 residues. The DNA for the CDR3 is TGTGCCATCAGTCCACAGGGGATGGGAGATACGCAGTATTTT. Protein sequence: CAISPQGMGDTQYF.

This chain joins TRBV28 and TRBJ2-1; 12 bases line up with TRBD2. Germline loops: CDR1 MDHEN, CDR2 SYDVKM. This CDR3 spans 16 amino acids. J was trimmed by 7 bases and V by 3 bases; bases with no gene match: 7. CDR3 nucleotide sequence: TGTGCCAGCAGTTTTCTGGCTAGCGGGAGGGGAAATGAGCAGTTCTTC. Translated: CASSFLASGRGNEQFF.

The rearrangement uses TRBV16 and TRBJ1-2, with 7 bases matching TRBD1. CDR3 size: 15 residues. Looked up from germline, CDR1 is KGHSY and CDR2 is FQNENV. V shed 2 bases, J shed 4 bases, and the junction held 7 bases outside the gene matches. The CDR3 loop is CASSQDETGPYGYTF. CDR3 DNA sequence: TGTGCCAGCAGCCAAGACGAGACAGGGCCCTATGGCTACACCTTC.

The V call is TRBV27, the J call TRBJ2-2; TRBD2 is a possible D gene (5 bases). Deletions cut 2 bases from V and 2 bases from J, with 12 bases between. The V gene's germline CDR1 is MNHEY and CDR2 SMNVEV (reference sequence). This CDR3 spans 16 amino acids. This chain's CDR3 is CASSLMSPGNTGELFF. The CDR3 nucleotides read TGTGCCAGCAGTTTAATGAGTCCGGGAAACACCGGGGAGCTGTTTTTT.

The chain has TRBV27 and TRBJ2-7, with TRBD2 matching over 12 bases. V lost 2 bases to trimming and J lost 6 bases; unmatched junction nucleotides: 5. Germline V gene lookup returns CDR1 MNHEY and CDR2 SMNVEV (reference sequence). The CDR3 consists of 15 residues. The chain's CDR3 is CASSLLAGGRGEQYF. CDR3 bases: TGTGCCAGCAGTTTACTAGCGGGAGGGCGCGGCGAGCAGTACTTC.

This clone was seen a single time. The rearrangement joins TRBV7-9 to TRBJ2-1, with D maybe TRBD1 (6 bases). The CDR3 spans 13 residues. Germline V lookup: CDR1 SEHNR, CDR2 FQNEAQ (reference sequence). The ends were cut back, 5 bases at V and 10 bases at J, with 15 bases in the middle. CDR3: CASSPRGPEEQFF. CDR3 sequence (DNA): TGTGCCAGCAGCCCCAGGGGTCCGGAGGAGCAGTTCTTC. The complete variable domain, with remaining parts taken from reference TRBV7-9 and TRBJ2-1, reads DTGVSQNPRHKITKRGQNVTFRCDPISEHNRLYWYRQTLGQGPEFLTYFQNEAQLEKSRLLSDRFSAERPKGSFSTLEIQRTEQGDSAMYLCASSPRGPEEQFFGPGTRLTVL.

This clone was seen a handful of times. The J gene is TRBJ2-1, the V gene TRBV7-9, with 8 positions matching TRBD2. The V segment lost 5 bases and the J segment 4 bases; nucleotides outside the gene matches: 7. CDR1 is SEHNR and CDR2 is FQNEAQ in the germline V gene (reference sequence). The CDR3 contains 15 residues. The CDR3 spells CASSRVLAGYNEQFF. The DNA for the CDR3 is TGTGCCAGCAGCCGGGTGCTAGCGGGTTACAATGAGCAGTTCTTC.

The rearrangement links TRBV27 to TRBJ1-5; tentative D call: TRBD1 (5 bases). CDR1 and CDR2 from the germline V gene are MNHEY and SMNVEV (reference sequence). This CDR3 contains 14 residues. Trimming removed 6 bases from V and 5 bases from J, with 14 bases in between. CDR3 sequence reads: CASSRTPGDQPQHF. In DNA, the CDR3 is TGTGCCAGCAGCAGGACCCCGGGGGATCAGCCCCAGCATTTT.

This clone was found once. The V and J genes are TRBV28 and TRBJ2-5, with 15 bases aligning to TRBD2. V gave up 2 bases and J gave up 3 bases; unmatched junction bases: 13. Germline lookup yields CDR1 MDHEN and CDR2 SYDVKM. CDR3 size: 20 residues. For the CDR3, the DNA is TGTGCCAGCAGTTTACCGCAAGCCGGGACTAGCGGGAGGAGGAAAGAGACCCAGTACTTC. It yields the protein CASSLPQAGTSGRRKETQYF.